This T cell receptor (beta chain) was observed in a study of T cells in Graves' hyperthyroidism and ophthalmopathy. PBMCs came from 9 to 10 ml fresh peripheral blood. Researchers amplified the TCR beta CDR3 regions from RNA transcripts. HTBI primers were the set used in a first-round RT-PCR of the TCR CDR3. TCRdb called the multiplex PCR reads again in MiXCR, with one record for every CDR3 protein. The sample has approximately 720,000 distinct CDR3 sequences, over 15% seen once. Points on this clonotype: Antigen unknown.

Findings and caveats of the study: Ophthalmopathy, as predicted by the model, came a median about seven months after the prediction. Most thyroid-expanded clonotypes above 0.001 were also found in blood.

The CDR3 contains 16 residues. V lost 0 bases and J lost 7, with 18 bases in between. Germline V gene sequence: CDR1 LGHDT, CDR2 YNNKEL (reference sequence). The TCR was taken from a woman aged 45-59 years with Graves' hyperthyroidism that later progressed to Graves' ophthalmopathy. This chain uses TRBV3-1 with TRBJ1-2; no clear D gene. Input material: blood. CDR3 in DNA: TGTGCCAGCAGCCAAGATCTAGGAGTCAGGTCCTCTGGCTACACCTTC. This translates into CASSQDLGVRSSGYTF.